This record covers a single T cell receptor beta chain. This sample was included in a study of blood T cell repertoires in COVID-19. As for the study in general: Collection of acute and convalescent COVID-19 samples took place in the United States, Italy and Spain. The analysed material was cDNA or gDNA that came from T cells, B-cell-depleted T cells, or PBMCs.

Authors' data handling: Researchers report that nucleated cell counts were estimated from reference gene primer amplification. Clones were read by immunoSEQ multiplex PCR, and TCRdb kept only the in-frame ones, dropping some. From that table come the V and J calls and clone size; the DNA was used to work out D and trimming. The repertoire has 50,000 or so clones, 90% of them found once; the top ten carry more than 8%. Germline-derived CDR1 and CDR2 are LNHDA and SQIVND (reference sequence). The trim removed 8 bases at V and 5 bases at J, leaving 16 bases unmatched. CDR3 length: 17 residues. The chain joins TRBV19 to TRBJ1-1, with 11 nucleotides matching TRBD1. The specimen sequenced was peripheral blood. The receptor was isolated from a woman aged 80 or older with acute or convalescent COVID-19. CDR3 in amino acids: CASLRAPSGTGGTEAFF. The CDR3 DNA reads as TGTGCCAGTCTGCGGGCCCCCTCCGGGACAGGGGGGACTGAAGCTTTCTTT.